These T cell receptor beta chains were read from a single sample in a study of beta chain features in type 1 diabetes. Repertoires were generated with immunoSEQ multiplex PCR, while TCRdb's copy carries only in-frame clones and drops some. Of about 150,000 clones listed, around 10% are singletons. The sample taken for sequencing was central memory CD4+ T cells from blood. Every receptor here comes from a man younger than 35 in good health. CDR3s include the opening cysteine and the closing phenylalanine or tryptophan. Each record gives: V gene, clone size, J gene, D gene, CDR3 DNA, CDR3 protein. A D gene is named only where the DNA matches it firmly. Some rows mark clone size as missing; the rest say once, few, many or name a class of expanded clone.

TRBV7-8	few	TRBJ2-7	TRBD1	TGTGCCAGCACCCGACAGGGGGGACCCTACGAGCAGTACTTC	CASTRQGGPYEQYF
TRBV11-2	few	TRBJ2-3	-	TGCGCCAGCAGCCAAGAAGAGATGAGAGGTAGCACAGATACGCAGTATTTT	CASSQEEMRGSTDTQYF
TRBV29-1	-	TRBJ2-3	-	TGCAGCGTCCCCCCCCGGACAATGGAGAATACGCAGTATTTT	CSVPPRTMENTQYF
TRBV29-1	few	TRBJ1-4	-	TGCAGCGCTCAGCGGGAGGGTCGAAAGGAAAAACTGTTTTTT	CSAQREGRKEKLFF
TRBV9	few	TRBJ2-5	-	TGTGCCAGCAGCGTATCAGGGGTAGGAGAGACCCAGTACTTC	CASSVSGVGETQYF
TRBV7-9	-	TRBJ2-3	-	TGCGCCAGCAGCCGACAGGCTTCCGCCACAGATACGCAGTATTTT	CASSRQASATDTQYF
TRBV5-6	few	TRBJ2-7	-	TGTGCCAGCAGCGGAACCTACGAGCAGTACTTC	CASSGTYEQYF
TRBV5-1	few	TRBJ1-1	TRBD1	TGCGCCAGCAGCTGGACAGGGAGAACTGAAGCTTTCTTT	CASSWTGRTEAFF
TRBV6-5	-	TRBJ2-5	TRBD1	TGTGCCGCGAGGGGGCAGAACCAAGAGACCCAGTACTTC	CAARGQNQETQYF
TRBV28	many	TRBJ2-7	TRBD2	TGTGCCAGCAGTTTGGTACCGGGACTAGTGTACGAGCAGTACTTC	CASSLVPGLVYEQYF
TRBV2	-	TRBJ1-1	-	TGTGCCAGCAGACGGAACACTGAAGCTTTCTTT	CASRRNTEAFF
TRBV7-9	few	TRBJ2-1	-	TGTGCCAGCAGCTCCTGGTCGGTAGGCAATGAGCAGTTCTTC	CASSSWSVGNEQFF
TRBV28	-	TRBJ1-2	-	TGTGCCAGCAGGAGGGTCAACTATGGCTACACCTTC	CASRRVNYGYTF
TRBV5-6	few	TRBJ1-5	-	TGTGCCATCAGCTTTCGGGGGGCCGTTGAGCCCCAGCATTTT	CAISFRGAVEPQHF
TRBV7-3	-	TRBJ2-5	-	TGTGCCAGCAGCTTTTCCCCGGGACGAGGGGAGACCCAGTACTTC	CASSFSPGRGETQYF
TRBV4-1	-	TRBJ1-4	-	TGCGCCAGCAGCTCCAGGGGCGCGTCGGGACTGTTTTTT	CASSSRGASGLFF
TRBV9	few	TRBJ2-5	TRBD2	TGTGCCAGCACCCGTAGCCCTAGCGGGGGGCGGGAGACCCAGTACTTC	CASTRSPSGGRETQYF
TRBV27	-	TRBJ1-6	TRBD1	TGTGCCAGCGGTCGTTCGGGACAGCGCAATTCACCCCTCCACTTT	CASGRSGQRNSPLHF
TRBV9	-	TRBJ2-2	-	TGTGCCAGCAGCCTCCACGCAAACACCGGGGAGCTGTTTTTT	CASSLHANTGELFF
TRBV23-1	medium-sized	TRBJ2-3	-	TGCGCCAGCAGTCAATCGTGGCAGCTTCGATACACAGATACGCAGTATTTT	CASSQSWQLRYTDTQYF
TRBV10-3	many	TRBJ2-6	-	TGTGCCATCAGTGGCACAGGGAGTACTGGGGCCAACGTCCTGACTTTC	CAISGTGSTGANVLTF
TRBV5-1	-	TRBJ2-1	TRBD1	TGCGCCAGCAGCTCCAGGACAGGCAATGAGCAGTTCTTC	CASSSRTGNEQFF
TRBV4-3	-	TRBJ2-2	-	TGCGCCAGCAGCCAAGAAGGGCAGGGCTGGACCGGGGAGCTGTTTTTT	CASSQEGQGWTGELFF
TRBV5-6	-	TRBJ2-1	TRBD2	TGTGCCAGCAGCTTGGCGGGGACTAGCGACTACAATGAGCAGTTCTTC	CASSLAGTSDYNEQFF
TRBV6-5	-	TRBJ1-6	TRBD1	TGTGCCAGCAGCCAACCGGGACAGGCAGATTCACCCCTCCACTTT	CASSQPGQADSPLHF
TRBV9	-	TRBJ1-4	-	TGTGCCAGCAGCGTAGATCCCCCAGGAACAACTAATGAAAAACTGTTTTTT	CASSVDPPGTTNEKLFF
TRBV10-3	-	TRBJ2-3	TRBD2	TGTGCCATCAGTGTCCCCGGGACTAGGAGCACAGATACGCAGTATTTT	CAISVPGTRSTDTQYF
TRBV6-1	-	TRBJ2-2	TRBD2	TGTGCCAGCAAACCAGCGGGAGGGCACCGGGAGCTGTTTTTT	CASKPAGGHRELFF
TRBV18	-	TRBJ2-5	TRBD1	TGTGCCAGCTCACCGCCTTCGACAGGGATCCAAGAGACCCAGTACTTC	CASSPPSTGIQETQYF
TRBV4-3	-	TRBJ2-2	-	TGCGCCAGCAGCCAAGAGGGGCCGGCCGGGGAGCTGTTTTTT	CASSQEGPAGELFF
TRBV4-3	many	TRBJ1-1	-	TGCGCCAGCACCAGCCCAGGGATGGGAAGCACTGAAGCTTTCTTT	CASTSPGMGSTEAFF
TRBV4-3	few	TRBJ1-2	-	TGCGCCAGCAGCCACGATGACAGGTCCTATGGCTACACCTTC	CASSHDDRSYGYTF
TRBV29-1	few	TRBJ1-2	-	TGCAGCGTTGTAAGTCCGGGTTTCGAGGATGGCTACACCTTC	CSVVSPGFEDGYTF
TRBV9	few	TRBJ2-6	-	TGTGCCAGCAGTCTTCTATGGGGGGCTGGGGCCAACGTCCTGACTTTC	CASSLLWGAGANVLTF
TRBV18	-	TRBJ1-2	-	TGTGCCAGCTCACCCCTAGGGTCTGGTTATGGCTACACCTTC	CASSPLGSGYGYTF
TRBV9	few	TRBJ1-4	TRBD1	TGTGCCAGCAGCGTCGGACAGGGCAATAGTGAAAAACTGTTTTTT	CASSVGQGNSEKLFF
TRBV7-2	few	TRBJ2-3	TRBD2	TGTGCCAGCAGCTTAGGGAGACTAGCGGTGAGCACAGATACGCAGTATTTT	CASSLGRLAVSTDTQYF
TRBV5-1	few	TRBJ1-4	-	TGCGCCAGCAGCTTGGCAGGGCGTGCAACTAATGAAAAACTGTTTTTT	CASSLAGRATNEKLFF
TRBV30	-	TRBJ1-5	-	TGTGCCTGGGACCTGGGATGGGGTCAGCCCCAGCATTTT	CAWDLGWGQPQHF
TRBV7-2	-	TRBJ1-5	-	TGTGCCAGCAGCTTAGGACAGTATCAGCCCCAGCATTTT	CASSLGQYQPQHF
TRBV11-2	few	TRBJ2-3	-	TGTGCCAGCAGCTCCGACAGGACAGATACGCAGTATTTT	CASSSDRTDTQYF
TRBV29-1	-	TRBJ1-2	TRBD1	TGCAGCGTGCCGTTGACAGGGCGGAGAAGTGGCTACACCTTC	CSVPLTGRRSGYTF
TRBV20-1	-	TRBJ2-7	-	TGCAGTGCTGGCAGATCCTACGAGCAGTACTTC	CSAGRSYEQYF
TRBV4-2	few	TRBJ2-3	TRBD2	TGTGCCAGCAGCACATTTTCAGCGGGGGCCTCCACAGATACGCAGTATTTT	CASSTFSAGASTDTQYF
TRBV2	-	TRBJ1-5	-	TGTGCCAGCAGTGAAGCCCGAGGATCGAGTCAGCCCCAGCATTTT	CASSEARGSSQPQHF
TRBV21-1	few	TRBJ1-4	-	TGTGCCAGCAGCACTGGACAGCCCTTAATGAATCTGTTTTTT	CASSTGQPLMNLFF
TRBV5-4	many	TRBJ2-7	-	TGTGCCAGCAGCTTGTCTAACGAGCAGTACTTC	CASSLSNEQYF
TRBV18	few	TRBJ2-1	TRBD1	TGTGCCAGCTCATCGTCTTACAGGGGGCAGAATGAGCAGTTCTTC	CASSSSYRGQNEQFF
TRBV28	-	TRBJ1-5	TRBD1	TGTGCCAGCAACCAGGGGGTTCAGCCCCAGCATTTT	CASNQGVQPQHF
TRBV7-2	-	TRBJ2-7	TRBD2	TGTGCCAGCAGCCCCAGCGGGGGGCCTTCCTACGAGCAGTACTTC	CASSPSGGPSYEQYF
TRBV27	-	TRBJ2-1	TRBD1	TGTGCCAGCAGTTTTAGGGGGACAGGGGTGAGCAATGAGCAGTTCTTC	CASSFRGTGVSNEQFF
TRBV5-1	-	TRBJ2-1	TRBD2	TGCGCCAGCGACCCTCAGCGGGGGACTTACAATGAGCAGTTCTTC	CASDPQRGTYNEQFF
TRBV14	many	TRBJ2-1	TRBD1	TGTGCCAGCAGCCAAATAGACAGGGCTGATGAGCAGTTCTTC	CASSQIDRADEQFF
TRBV7-9	many	TRBJ1-1	-	TGTGCCAGCAGTGTGTTGACTGAAGCTTTCTTT	CASSVLTEAFF
TRBV11-2	few	TRBJ1-1	-	TGTGCCAGCAGCTTAAGTTTTCGGGGGACTGAAGCTTTCTTT	CASSLSFRGTEAFF
TRBV7-9	-	TRBJ2-1	TRBD2	TGTGCCAGCAGCTTAGCGAGACGGGAGGGCCCGAACTCCTACAATGAGCAGTTCTTC	CASSLARREGPNSYNEQFF
TRBV4-3	-	TRBJ1-1	-	TGCGCCAGCAGCCAAGAAAGCAGGATGAACACTGAAGCTTTCTTT	CASSQESRMNTEAFF
TRBV18	-	TRBJ2-7	TRBD2	TGTGCCAGCTCCCGGGGACTAGCGGGCCCCTACGAGCAGTACTTC	CASSRGLAGPYEQYF
TRBV7-9	few	TRBJ1-2	TRBD1	TGTGCCAGCAGCTTAGCCGGACAGGGTAGCGGCTACACCTTC	CASSLAGQGSGYTF